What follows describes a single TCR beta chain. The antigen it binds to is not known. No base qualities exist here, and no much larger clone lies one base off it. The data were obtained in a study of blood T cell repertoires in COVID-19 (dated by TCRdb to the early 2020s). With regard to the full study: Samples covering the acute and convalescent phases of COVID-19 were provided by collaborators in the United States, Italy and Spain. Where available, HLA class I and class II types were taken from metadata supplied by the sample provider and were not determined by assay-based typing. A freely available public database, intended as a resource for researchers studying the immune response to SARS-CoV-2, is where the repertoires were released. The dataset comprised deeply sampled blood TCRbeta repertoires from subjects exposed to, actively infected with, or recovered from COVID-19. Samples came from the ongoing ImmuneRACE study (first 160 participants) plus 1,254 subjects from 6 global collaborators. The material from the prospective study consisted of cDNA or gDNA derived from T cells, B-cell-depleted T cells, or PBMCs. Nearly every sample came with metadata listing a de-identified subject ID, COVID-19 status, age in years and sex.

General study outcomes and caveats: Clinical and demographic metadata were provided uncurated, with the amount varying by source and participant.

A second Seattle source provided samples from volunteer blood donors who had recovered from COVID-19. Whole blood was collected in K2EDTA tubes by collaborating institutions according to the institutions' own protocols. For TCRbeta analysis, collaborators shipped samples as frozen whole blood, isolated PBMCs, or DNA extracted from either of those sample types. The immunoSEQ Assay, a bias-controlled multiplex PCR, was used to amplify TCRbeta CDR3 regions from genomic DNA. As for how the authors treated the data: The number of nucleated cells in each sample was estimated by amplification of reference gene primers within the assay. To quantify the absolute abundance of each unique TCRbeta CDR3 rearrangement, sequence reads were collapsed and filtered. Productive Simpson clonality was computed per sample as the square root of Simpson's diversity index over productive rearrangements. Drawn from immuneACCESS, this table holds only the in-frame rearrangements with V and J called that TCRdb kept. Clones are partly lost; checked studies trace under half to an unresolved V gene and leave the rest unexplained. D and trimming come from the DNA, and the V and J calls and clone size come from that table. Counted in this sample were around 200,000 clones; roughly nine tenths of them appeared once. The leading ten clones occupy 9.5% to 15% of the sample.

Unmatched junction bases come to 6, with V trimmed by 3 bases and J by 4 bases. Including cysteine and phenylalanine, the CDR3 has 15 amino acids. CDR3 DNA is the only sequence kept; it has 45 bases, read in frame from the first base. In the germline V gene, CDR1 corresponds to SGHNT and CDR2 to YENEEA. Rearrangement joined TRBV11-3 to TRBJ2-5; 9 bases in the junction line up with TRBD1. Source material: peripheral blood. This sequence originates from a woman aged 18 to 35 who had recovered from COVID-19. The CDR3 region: CASSFGTGHSETQYF. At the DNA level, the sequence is TGTGCCAGCAGCTTTGGGACAGGGCACTCAGAGACCCAGTACTTC. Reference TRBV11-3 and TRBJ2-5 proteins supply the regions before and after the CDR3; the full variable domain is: EAGVVQSPRYKIIEKKQPVAFWCNPISGHNTLYWYLQNLGQGPELLIRYENEEAVDDSQLPKDRFSAERLKGVDSTLKIQPAELGDSAVYLCASSFGTGHSETQYFGPGTRLLVL.